The 31 T cell receptor beta chains below all came from one sample that was sequenced in a study of T cell repertoires in cytomegalovirus infection. No antigens are known for them. TCRdb reanalysed the reads using MiXCR and keeps one entry per CDR3 protein. The data show some 920,000 distinct CDR3 sequences, about a third seen once. Sequences were derived from cultured CD8+ T cells from PBMCs, sampled from culture after CMV antigen stimulation. All receptors come from a human donor in good health (CMV status not recorded). Some clones in this sample may be carry-over from other donors' samples.

CDR3 DNA: TGTGCCACCAGTGACGGGGCAGTTGGGGCCGCATATGGCTACACCTTC. Translating gives CATSDGAVGAAYGYTF. This rearrangement joins TRBV24-1 to TRBJ1-2, with a tentative D call TRBD1 (5 bases). The CDR3 loop spans 16 amino acids. V shed 4 bases and J shed 5 bases, with 19 bases lying between them. Germline CDR1 KGHDR, CDR2 SFDVKD.

This clonotype was seen repeatedly, ten times or more. The chain joins TRBV7-6 to TRBJ2-5; 9 nucleotides agree with TRBD2. Germline CDR1 is SGHVS and CDR2 is FNYEAQ. The CDR3 totals 14 residues. J lost 4 bases, V lost 5 bases, and 5 bases had no gene match. CDR3: CASSRAGGGETQYF. Written as DNA, the CDR3 is TGTGCCAGCAGCCGAGCGGGGGGAGGAGAGACCCAGTACTTC.

The chain has TRBV15 and TRBJ1-6; the D is unclear. This CDR3 has 15 residues. The germline CDR1 and CDR2 sequences are LNHNV and YYDKDF (reference sequence). The germline V and J ends were trimmed by 0 bases and 9 bases, with 12 bases remaining between them. For the CDR3, the DNA is TGTGCCACCAGCAGAGACCGGGCCCCAACTTCACCCCTCCACTTT. It yields the protein CATSRDRAPTSPLHF.

Ten or more counts support this clonotype. The V and J genes are TRBV7-8 and TRBJ2-5; D is possibly TRBD1 (6 bases). V shed 8 bases and J shed 2 bases, with 24 bases lying between them. Germline V gene data show CDR1 as SGHVS and CDR2 as FQNEAQ. This CDR3 contains 17 residues. The CDR3 spells CASAFTVGTGSQETQYF. Written as DNA, the CDR3 is TGTGCCAGCGCATTTACCGTGGGTACAGGGTCTCAAGAGACCCAGTACTTC.

Comment on this clonotype: The junction does not match germline at one end; this may be a read error. This chain joins TRBV19 and TRBJ1-4; TRBD1 matches 9 bases. The CDR3 loop spans 17 amino acids. Germline lookup yields CDR1 LNHDA and CDR2 SQIVND (reference sequence). DNA of the CDR3: TGTGCTAGTACCCCGCCCGGGTGGACAGGGGATAATGAGGGGCTGTTTTTT. This codes for CASTPPGWTGDNEGLFF.

The chain combines TRBV4-1 with TRBJ1-4; 10 bases align to TRBD1. The V gene end was trimmed by 2 bases and the J gene end by 7 bases; junction bases not matched to a gene: 10. The CDR3 covers 17 residues. In germline, CDR1 is MGHRA, CDR2 YSYEKL. CDR3 protein: CASSQFLGDRGSEKLFF. The CDR3 region has the DNA TGCGCCAGCAGCCAATTCCTTGGGGACAGGGGAAGTGAAAAACTGTTTTTT.

The rearrangement joins TRBV15 to TRBJ1-1; unclear D gene. The CDR3 contains 13 residues. Trimming pared 5 bases from V and 1 base from J, leaving 8 bases between. Germline CDR1 and CDR2: LNHNV and YYDKDF (reference sequence). The CDR3 loop reads CATSETGNTEAFF. The CDR3, as DNA: TGTGCCACCAGCGAGACGGGGAACACTGAAGCTTTCTTT. The variable domain in full, completed from reference TRBV15 and TRBJ1-1, reads DAMVIQNPRYQVTQFGKPVTLSCSQTLNHNVMYWYQQKSSQAPKLLFHYYDKDFNNEADTPDNFQSRRPNTSFCFLDIRSPGLGDTAMYLCATSETGNTEAFFGQGTRLTVV.

The CDR3, as DNA: TGTGCCAGCAGCTTACCGGACAGGGGGGCGCAAACTGAGCAGTTCTTC. It specifies CASSLPDRGAQTEQFF. V gene TRBV11-2 combines with J gene TRBJ2-1; 10 bases agree with TRBD1. The CDR3 is made up of 16 amino acids. Germline-derived CDR1 and CDR2 are SGHAT and FQNNGV. With V trimmed by 2 bases and J by 9 bases, 10 bases remained unmatched.

The J gene is TRBJ2-1, the V gene TRBV27; maybe TRBD2 (7 bases). Trimming pared 1 base from V and 5 bases from J, leaving 15 bases between. The CDR3 length is 16 residues. The germline V gene encodes CDR1 MNHEY and CDR2 SMNVEV (reference sequence). DNA of the CDR3: TGTGCCAGCAGTTTATATCGGGGGGCGGGGGACAATGAGCAGTTCTTC. Its protein product is CASSLYRGAGDNEQFF.

V gene TRBV11-2 combines with J gene TRBJ2-3; 7 nucleotides align to TRBD2. Per the germline V gene, CDR1 is SGHAT and CDR2 is FQNNGV. V shed 1 base and J 5 bases; nucleotides not matched to a gene: 6. CDR3 length: 15 residues. CDR3 coding DNA: TGTGCCAGCAGCTTAGGGCTAGCGGCTGTAGATACGCAGTATTTT. Its protein is CASSLGLAAVDTQYF.

Turning to this clonotype: One end of the junction is discordant with germline, which a read error may explain. V is TRBV19 and J is TRBJ2-2, with D hard to call. Germline CDR1 LNHDA, CDR2 SQIVND (reference sequence). The CDR3 is 15 amino acids. The CDR3 bases are TGTGCCAGTAGTCCCGGGTCCTTGAACACCTGGGAGCTGTTTTTT. This sequence encodes CASSPGSLNTWELFF.

This clonotype was picked up a small number of times. This chain joins TRBV13 and TRBJ2-1; 8 nucleotides align to TRBD2. CDR3 length: 11 amino acids. The V and J ends lost 7 bases and 10 bases, in that order; junction bases with no gene match: 3. Germline V CDR1 and CDR2: PRHDT, FYEKMQ (reference sequence). CDR3 DNA: TGTGCCAGCATCATAGCGGGGGAGCAGTTCTTC. This gives the protein CASIIAGEQFF.

The CDR3 is CASSATGAVFTEAFF. Written as DNA, the CDR3 is TGTGCCAGCAGCGCGACAGGGGCGGTCTTCACTGAAGCTTTCTTT. V gene TRBV9 combines with J gene TRBJ1-1, with 8 positions matching TRBD1. Germline V CDR1 and CDR2: SGDLS, YYNGEE. V shed 3 bases and J 4 bases; nucleotides not matched to a gene: 8. The CDR3 loop spans 15 amino acids. The entire variable domain, with the rest obtained from reference TRBV9 and TRBJ1-1, is as follows: DSGVTQTPKHLITATGQRVTLRCSPRSGDLSVYWYQQSLDQGLQFLIQYYNGEERAKGNILERFSAQQFPDLHSELNLSSLELGDSALYFCASSATGAVFTEAFFGQGTRLTVV.

Only a few counts were recorded for this clonotype. The chain combines TRBV27 with TRBJ2-1; D unresolved. Germline CDR1 MNHEY, CDR2 SMNVEV (reference sequence). V dropped 4 bases and J dropped 2 bases, with 9 bases sitting between them. The CDR3 consists of 14 residues. The CDR3 DNA is TGTGCCAGCAGTTACCACCCCACCTACAATGAGCAGTTCTTC. Its translation is CASSYHPTYNEQFF.

This clonotype was seen ten or more times. The chain links TRBV7-2 to TRBJ2-7, with TRBD2 matching 10 bases. CDR3 length: 15 residues. The V segment lost 5 bases and the J segment 4 bases; nucleotides outside the gene matches: 8. CDR1 and CDR2 (germline): SGHTA, FQGNSA. The CDR3, as DNA: TGTGCCAGCAGCCAGACAGCGGGGGGGGGGTACGAGCAGTACTTC. Translated, it gives CASSQTAGGGYEQYF.

The chain combines TRBV10-3 with TRBJ2-3, with D unresolved. Germline V gene data show CDR1 as ENHRY and CDR2 as SYGVKD. The CDR3 has 13 amino acids. V was clipped by 3 bases and J by 4 bases, with 8 bases between them. This chain's CDR3 is CAISDRVSDTQYF. The CDR3 DNA sequence: TGTGCCATCAGTGATCGGGTATCAGATACGCAGTATTTT.

This clonotype showed up just a few times. The rearrangement links TRBV6-2 or TRBV6-3 to TRBJ2-1; TRBD2 matches 7 bases. V was pared by 0 bases and J by 4 bases, with 6 bases of the junction left unmatched. CDR3 length: 16 residues. Germline CDR1 and CDR2: MNHEY and SVGEGT. CDR3 DNA sequence: TGTGCCAGCAGTTACTCGGGGGGGGGAATATACAATGAGCAGTTCTTC. This sequence encodes CASSYSGGGIYNEQFF.

The J gene is TRBJ1-2, the V gene TRBV14; D gene uncertain. V was trimmed by 5 bases and J by 0 bases, leaving 13 bases between them. Germline lookup yields CDR1 SGHDN and CDR2 FVKESK. The CDR3 is made up of 15 amino acids. The CDR3 nucleotides read TGTGCCAGCAGCGGATTGGACCGCGCTAACTATGGCTACACCTTC. It yields the protein CASSGLDRANYGYTF.

V usage is TRBV5-6 and J usage is TRBJ1-2, with 10 bases that match TRBD1. Germline V lookup: CDR1 SGHDT, CDR2 YYEEEE. The CDR3 is made up of 17 amino acids. The junction had 12 bases not matched to a gene; V was cut back by 4 bases and J by 3 bases. Here the CDR3 DNA reads TGTGCCAGCAGCCTATTACCGGGACAGGGGACGGACTATGGCTACACCTTC. Translated, it gives CASSLLPGQGTDYGYTF.

The chain couples TRBV5-6 to TRBJ1-2; D is unresolved. This CDR3 contains 13 residues. The germline V gene encodes CDR1 SGHDT and CDR2 YYEEEE. Trimming took 2 bases from V and 4 from J, leaving 9 bases between them. This chain's CDR3 is CASSFISGYGYTF. CDR3 DNA sequence: TGTGCCAGCAGCTTCATCAGTGGCTATGGCTACACCTTC.

V and J are TRBV7-9 and TRBJ1-6; no firm D call. The V end lost 3 bases, the J end lost 10 bases, and 25 bases lay between the germline ends. The CDR3 is 18 amino acids. Germline values: CDR1 SEHNR, CDR2 FQNEAQ (reference sequence). CDR3 region: CASSLGPFGEGSGSPLHF. The CDR3, as DNA: TGTGCCAGCAGCTTGGGTCCTTTCGGGGAGGGCTCGGGATCACCCCTCCACTTT. Based on the CDR3 plus reference TRBV7-9 and TRBJ1-6, the full variable domain is DTGVSQNPRHKITKRGQNVTFRCDPISEHNRLYWYRQTLGQGPEFLTYFQNEAQLEKSRLLSDRFSAERPKGSFSTLEIQRTEQGDSAMYLCASSLGPFGEGSGSPLHFGNGTRLTVT.

This chain links TRBV7-6 with TRBJ2-2; 8 nucleotides match TRBD1. The junction had 5 bases not matched to a gene; V was cut back by 3 bases and J by 2 bases. Germline values: CDR1 SGHVS, CDR2 FNYEAQ. The CDR3 runs to 16 residues. DNA for the CDR3: TGTGCCAGCAGCTTGGTGACAGGGGCCAACACCGGGGAGCTGTTTTTT. Amino acid sequence: CASSLVTGANTGELFF.

The chain couples TRBV20-1 to TRBJ2-3, with 10 bases identical to TRBD1. The CDR3 covers 18 residues. The germline V gene encodes CDR1 DFQATT and CDR2 SNEGSKA (reference sequence). Trimming cost V 7 bases and J 6 bases; bases outside gene matches: 22. CDR3 sequence (DNA): TGCAGTGTTAGTTTTTCCGGGACAGGGGCTTATAGAAGGGATACGCAGTATTTT. Translating it yields CSVSFSGTGAYRRDTQYF.

This clonotype has more than one count but fewer than ten. This rearrangement joins TRBV7-6 to TRBJ2-1; 10 bases align to TRBD2. J gave up 4 bases and V 1 base, and 7 bases lay outside the gene matches. Germline CDR1 reads SGHVS; CDR2 reads FNYEAQ. This CDR3 is 17 amino acids long. CDR3 DNA sequence: TGTGCCAGCAGCTTAGGTCCGGGACTAGCGCCTTACAATGAGCAGTTCTTC. Its protein product is CASSLGPGLAPYNEQFF.

The rearrangement uses TRBV6-1 and TRBJ1-5, with D unresolved. CDR1 and CDR2 (germline): MNHNS, SASEGT. The CDR3 contains 17 residues. Trimming pared 5 bases from V and 4 bases from J, leaving 21 bases between. CDR3 protein: CASSRVSSDSYNQPQHF. CDR3 DNA sequence: TGTGCCAGCAGTAGGGTCTCCAGTGACTCCTATAATCAGCCCCAGCATTTT.

With respect to this clonotype: Possible read error: a much larger clone is one base away. The chain couples TRBV7-6 to TRBJ2-1; 7 nucleotides align to TRBD2. Germline-derived CDR1 and CDR2 are SGHVS and FNYEAQ. The CDR3 spans 14 residues. CDR3 nucleotide sequence: TGTGCCAACAGCCAGGGACTAAACTACAATGAGCAGTTCTTC. It encodes CANSQGLNYNEQFF.

This clonotype was counted a few times. This chain links TRBV19 with TRBJ1-1; 7 bases are shared with TRBD1. This CDR3 spans 10 amino acids. Trimming took 10 bases from V and 7 from J; bases not matched to a gene: 3. Germline V gene sequence: CDR1 LNHDA, CDR2 SQIVND (reference sequence). The chain's CDR3 is CATGTVEAFF. Here the CDR3 DNA reads TGTGCCACCGGGACAGTTGAAGCTTTCTTT.

The chain joins TRBV25-1 to TRBJ1-2, with 8 bases lining up with TRBD1. Germline V gives CDR1 MGHDK, CDR2 SYGVNS. Trimming took 1 base from V and 4 from J; bases not matched to a gene: 11. The CDR3 spans 17 residues. CDR3 sequence (DNA): TGTGCCAGCAGTGAATCCCATATCGGGACAGGTCCCTATGGCTACACCTTC. Protein sequence: CASSESHIGTGPYGYTF.

This clonotype was seen many times. The V and J genes are TRBV19 and TRBJ2-2, with D perhaps TRBD1 or TRBD2 (6 bases each). Trimming took 3 bases from V and 6 from J, leaving 8 bases between them. The V gene's germline CDR1 is LNHDA and CDR2 SQIVND (reference sequence). CDR3 size: 13 residues. The CDR3 DNA sequence: TGTGCCAGTAGTATGGGGGGCGCCGGGGAGCTGTTTTTT. Residues: CASSMGGAGELFF.

The rearrangement uses TRBV27 and TRBJ1-1; 11 bases match TRBD1. The V gene's germline CDR1 is MNHEY and CDR2 SMNVEV (reference sequence). Trimming at V came to 3 bases and at J to 10 bases, leaving 7 bases not matched to a gene. CDR3 size: 14 residues. The CDR3: CASSLGGQGARAFF. The CDR3 nucleotides are TGTGCCAGCAGTTTGGGAGGACAGGGGGCAAGAGCTTTCTTT.

The chain links TRBV27 to TRBJ1-1; D may be TRBD1 (5 bases). This CDR3 contains 15 residues. Trimming removed 3 bases at V and 2 bases at J, with 13 bases between. Germline V gene lookup returns CDR1 MNHEY and CDR2 SMNVEV (reference sequence). CDR3 in DNA: TGTGCCAGCAGTTTCCTAACAGGACCTAACACTGAAGCTTTCTTT. The encoded protein is CASSFLTGPNTEAFF.